These T cell receptor beta chains were read from a single sample in a study of blood T cell repertoires in COVID-19. Libraries were prepared by immunoSEQ multiplex PCR; TCRdb keeps only in-frame clonotypes and omits some of them. The sample has about 210,000 clones; over 75% are singletons. The sample taken for sequencing was PBMCs or T cells enriched from blood (not recorded which). The source is a man aged 35 to 55 who had recovered from COVID-19. Each CDR3 is given with its conserved first and last residue. A D gene is named only where the DNA matches it firmly. Part of the rows lack a size; the others show once, few, many or a class for expanded clones.

d_gene,j_gene,abundance,v_gene,CDR3nt,CDR3aa
TRBD1,TRBJ2-1,.,TRBV5-5,TGTGCCAGCAGACAGATCCCCGACAGGGGCGAGCAGTTCTTC,CASRQIPDRGEQFF
TRBD1,TRBJ2-3,.,TRBV6-1,TGTGCCAGCAGTGAAGAAGTGCGAATCCCCGGGACAGTAAAATTCAGGGACACAGATACGCAGTATTTT,CASSEEVRIPGTVKFRDTDTQYF
.,TRBJ1-2,.,TRBV19,TGTGCCAGCAACTACCAAAAGAACTGGCCTGGGGGCTACACCTTC,CASNYQKNWPGGYTF
TRBD1,TRBJ2-1,.,TRBV5-1,TGCGCCAGCAGGAATACAGGGGACTACAATGAGCAGTTCTTC,CASRNTGDYNEQFF
.,TRBJ1-6,.,TRBV19,TGTGCCAGTAGTATAGTGTGGACAGCTTCGAGCTCCTATAATTCACCCCTCCACTTT,CASSIVWTASSSYNSPLHF
.,TRBJ2-5,.,TRBV30,TGTGCCTGGAGTGTCTACTTCAACCGAGAGACCCAGTACTTC,CAWSVYFNRETQYF
TRBD1,TRBJ1-5,.,TRBV12-5,TGTGCTAGTGGACCTGCCGGGACAGTAAACCAGCCCCAGCATTTT,CASGPAGTVNQPQHF
.,TRBJ2-5,.,TRBV7-9,TGTGCCAGCAGCTTAGAATGGGGGGTCGGGGAGACCCAGTACTTC,CASSLEWGVGETQYF
.,TRBJ1-3,.,TRBV29-1,TGCAGCGTTGGGACAGTAGGAAACACCATATATTTT,CSVGTVGNTIYF
.,TRBJ2-7,.,TRBV10-2,TGCGCCAGCAGTGATGGGCTAGCGCTCTACGAGCAGTACTTC,CASSDGLALYEQYF
TRBD1,TRBJ1-2,.,TRBV7-9,TGTGCCAGCAGCCCCCAGACAGGGCCCTATGGCTACACCTTC,CASSPQTGPYGYTF
TRBD1,TRBJ1-1,.,TRBV11-2,TGTGCCAGCAGCGGACAGGGGAAGGGTACTGAAGCTTTCTTT,CASSGQGKGTEAFF
TRBD2,TRBJ2-3,once,TRBV27,TGTGCCAGCAGACTAGCGGGAGGGAGCACAGATACGCAGTATTTT,CASRLAGGSTDTQYF
.,TRBJ2-2,.,TRBV29-1,TGCAGCGTTGGGACGGGGGGCGCTTCCGGGGAGCTGTTTTTT,CSVGTGGASGELFF
TRBD2,TRBJ2-7,.,TRBV11-3,TGTGCCAGCAGCCGAAATAATCTAGCGGGAGGGCCGGACGAGCAGTACTTC,CASSRNNLAGGPDEQYF
TRBD1,TRBJ1-6,.,TRBV7-8,TGTGCCAGCAGCTTAGTAATCTCAGCGGACAGGGTGGGGTCACCCCTCCACTTT,CASSLVISADRVGSPLHF